The clone carrying this TCR beta chain was seen only a few times. Original processing methods: Reference gene primer amplification in the assay estimated nucleated cell counts. The repertoire was sequenced with immunoSEQ multiplex PCR; TCRdb's copy has only in-frame clones and lacks some. V and J calls and clone size are as listed in that table; D and trimming were resolved from the DNA. The table has 80,000 or so clones, about four fifths seen once; the top ten hold around 36%. The source of the sample is a study of blood T cell repertoires in COVID-19. As for the study in general: The United States, Italy and Spain provided the acute and convalescent COVID-19 samples. The cDNA or gDNA used as material had been derived from T cells, B-cell-depleted T cells, or PBMCs.

This TCR was recovered from a woman between 65 and 79 years old with acute or convalescent COVID-19. Sequencing was done on a sample of peripheral blood.

The CDR3 nucleotides read TGCGCCAGCAGCCAGGAACGGAGGGAGGCGGGTTTGTTTAATGAGCAGTTCTTC. Translated, it gives CASSQERREAGLFNEQFF. The chain combines TRBV5-1 with TRBJ2-1; a possible D gene is TRBD2 (6 bases). CDR3 length equals 18 residues. Trimming stripped 4 bases from V and 7 bases from J, with 27 bases between. The germline V gene has CDR1 SGHRS and CDR2 YFSETQ. Based on the CDR3 plus reference TRBV5-1 and TRBJ2-1, the full variable domain is KAGVTQTPRYLIKTRGQQVTLSCSPISGHRSVSWYQQTPGQGLQFLFEYFSETQRNKGNFPGRFSGRQFSNSRSEMNVSTLELGDSALYLCASSQERREAGLFNEQFFGPGTRLTVL.